This is a list of T cell receptor beta chains from one sample in a study of identical twins. TCRdb redid the calling of the 5' RACE reads with MiXCR, one entry per CDR3 protein. Of more than 400,000 distinct CDR3 sequences listed, 15% are singletons. This sample also belongs to another study, concerning yellow fever vaccine responses in identical twins.

Material: CD4+ T cells sorted from blood. Receptors were obtained from a woman under 30 in good health. Each CDR3 is given with its conserved first and last residue. A D gene is named only where the DNA matches it firmly. Size is omitted from some rows. Given values are once, few, many or a class for expanded clones.

clone size: few
D gene: -
V gene: TRBV20-1
J gene: TRBJ2-3
CDR3 protein: CSVPREVSYVGTQYF
CDR3 DNA: TGCAGTGTCCCTCGGGAAGTTTCGTATGTTGGGACGCAGTATTTT

clone size: -
D gene: -
V gene: TRBV6-5
J gene: TRBJ2-1
CDR3 protein: CASSYPGKGYNEQFF
CDR3 DNA: TGTGCCAGCAGTTACCCGGGGAAAGGGTACAATGAGCAGTTCTTC

clone size: few
D gene: TRBD1
V gene: TRBV28
J gene: TRBJ2-3
CDR3 protein: CASSPTDRRTDTQYF
CDR3 DNA: TGTGCCAGCAGTCCCACGGACAGGCGCACAGATACGCAGTATTTT

clone size: few
D gene: TRBD1
V gene: TRBV2
J gene: TRBJ1-5
CDR3 protein: CASRSGQGAAQPQHF
CDR3 DNA: TGTGCCAGCAGGTCGGGACAGGGGGCCGCTCAGCCCCAGCATTTT

clone size: many
D gene: -
V gene: TRBV2
J gene: TRBJ2-7
CDR3 protein: CASRATGISEQYF
CDR3 DNA: TGTGCCAGCAGGGCAACAGGGATCAGCGAGCAGTACTTC

clone size: few
D gene: -
V gene: TRBV5-1
J gene: TRBJ1-1
CDR3 protein: CASSLAGAAWMGTEAFF
CDR3 DNA: TGCGCCAGCAGCTTGGCCGGGGCAGCCTGGATGGGCACTGAAGCTTTCTTT

clone size: -
D gene: TRBD2
V gene: TRBV4-2
J gene: TRBJ2-5
CDR3 protein: CASSQVSGGQETQYF
CDR3 DNA: TGTGCCAGCAGCCAAGTCAGCGGGGGGCAAGAGACCCAGTACTTC

clone size: many
D gene: -
V gene: TRBV19
J gene: TRBJ1-1
CDR3 protein: CAKLGGNTEAFF
CDR3 DNA: TGTGCCAAGCTCGGGGGGAACACTGAAGCTTTCTTT

clone size: -
D gene: TRBD2
V gene: TRBV5-1
J gene: TRBJ2-5
CDR3 protein: CASSPQGSGRANLPETQYF
CDR3 DNA: TGCGCCAGCAGCCCTCAGGGGAGCGGGAGGGCCAACCTCCCTGAGACCCAGTACTTC

clone size: -
D gene: -
V gene: TRBV5-4
J gene: TRBJ2-5
CDR3 protein: CASRIAREETQYF
CDR3 DNA: TGTGCCAGCAGAATAGCCAGAGAGGAGACCCAGTACTTC

clone size: many
D gene: -
V gene: TRBV4-2
J gene: TRBJ1-1
CDR3 protein: CASSQVQGGSNTEAFF
CDR3 DNA: TGTGCCAGCAGCCAAGTACAGGGAGGGAGCAACACTGAAGCTTTCTTT

clone size: -
D gene: TRBD1
V gene: TRBV2
J gene: TRBJ1-6
CDR3 protein: CASSGFRGTPLHF
CDR3 DNA: TGTGCCAGCAGTGGTTTCAGGGGGACACCCCTCCACTTT

clone size: -
D gene: -
V gene: TRBV4-1
J gene: TRBJ2-7
CDR3 protein: CASSQLGIGPGSYEQYF
CDR3 DNA: TGCGCCAGCAGCCAACTTGGCATAGGGCCCGGGTCCTACGAGCAGTACTTC

clone size: many
D gene: -
V gene: TRBV12-3/TRBV12-4
J gene: TRBJ2-2
CDR3 protein: CASSHRVNTGELFF
CDR3 DNA: TGTGCCAGCAGCCACAGGGTTAACACCGGGGAGCTGTTTTTT

clone size: many
D gene: -
V gene: TRBV5-1
J gene: TRBJ2-3
CDR3 protein: CASSRDGEKTSTDTQYF
CDR3 DNA: TGCGCCAGCAGCAGGGACGGAGAGAAGACTAGCACAGATACGCAGTATTTT

clone size: -
D gene: -
V gene: TRBV7-2
J gene: TRBJ1-1
CDR3 protein: CASRSLRNTEAFF
CDR3 DNA: TGTGCCAGCAGGTCCTTGAGGAACACTGAAGCTTTCTTT

clone size: few
D gene: -
V gene: TRBV27
J gene: TRBJ2-1
CDR3 protein: CASSPTGSPSYNEQFF
CDR3 DNA: TGTGCCAGCAGCCCCACGGGGTCCCCGTCCTACAATGAGCAGTTCTTC

clone size: few
D gene: TRBD2
V gene: TRBV20-1
J gene: TRBJ2-1
CDR3 protein: CSAKETSGGPSYNEQFF
CDR3 DNA: TGCAGTGCTAAAGAGACTAGCGGGGGGCCCTCCTACAATGAGCAGTTCTTC

clone size: -
D gene: TRBD2
V gene: TRBV20-1
J gene: TRBJ2-3
CDR3 protein: CSAPTSGGATDTQYF
CDR3 DNA: TGCAGTGCCCCCACTAGCGGGGGGGCTACAGATACGCAGTATTTT

clone size: -
D gene: -
V gene: TRBV10-3
J gene: TRBJ1-2
CDR3 protein: CAISESPGSNYGYTF
CDR3 DNA: TGTGCCATCAGTGAGTCTCCAGGATCTAACTATGGCTACACCTTC

clone size: -
D gene: TRBD2
V gene: TRBV6-1
J gene: TRBJ2-2
CDR3 protein: CASSTSGVVPGELFF
CDR3 DNA: TGTGCCAGCAGCACAAGCGGGGTAGTACCCGGGGAGCTGTTTTTT

clone size: -
D gene: -
V gene: TRBV6-6
J gene: TRBJ1-5
CDR3 protein: CASMGGYQPQHF
CDR3 DNA: TGTGCCAGCATGGGAGGGTATCAGCCCCAGCATTTT

clone size: few
D gene: -
V gene: TRBV5-1
J gene: TRBJ2-7
CDR3 protein: CASSFIPYEQYF
CDR3 DNA: TGCGCCAGCAGCTTTATCCCCTACGAGCAGTACTTC

clone size: few
D gene: TRBD1
V gene: TRBV24-1
J gene: TRBJ2-1
CDR3 protein: CATSDRQGSSYNEQFF
CDR3 DNA: TGTGCCACCAGTGATCGACAGGGCAGCTCCTACAATGAGCAGTTCTTC

clone size: few
D gene: TRBD2
V gene: TRBV29-1
J gene: TRBJ2-3
CDR3 protein: CSVEVAGSTDTQYF
CDR3 DNA: TGCAGCGTTGAAGTAGCGGGAAGCACAGATACGCAGTATTTT

clone size: -
D gene: TRBD2
V gene: TRBV15
J gene: TRBJ2-7
CDR3 protein: CATSRLAGVVDEQYF
CDR3 DNA: TGTGCCACCAGCAGATTAGCGGGAGTGGTGGACGAGCAGTACTTC

clone size: -
D gene: TRBD2
V gene: TRBV10-3
J gene: TRBJ2-1
CDR3 protein: CAISVSGRTSSYNEQFF
CDR3 DNA: TGTGCCATCAGTGTCAGCGGGAGGACGAGCTCCTACAATGAGCAGTTCTTC

clone size: few
D gene: -
V gene: TRBV3-1
J gene: TRBJ2-5
CDR3 protein: CASSHGTQETQYF
CDR3 DNA: TGTGCCAGCAGCCACGGCACCCAAGAGACCCAGTACTTC